This TCR beta chain was retrieved from a study of CD8+ T cells in alopecia areata. About the research overall: Treated patients were given oral tofacitinib, which was dosed at 5 to 10 mg twice daily.

It was cDNA, reverse transcribed from extracted RNA, that served as the sequencing template. Profiled with immunoSEQ multiplex PCR; TCRdb holds only in-frame clones, not every one. The table records approximately 280,000 clones, more than 45% of them present only once. Indicated treatment: oral pan-JAK inhibitor, 5-10 mg twice daily. Alopecia areata patients gave lesional scalp punch biopsies and peripheral blood samples. This CDR3 is built from 16 residues. V was shortened by 1 base and J by 5 bases, with 15 bases between the two germline ends. CDR1 and CDR2 (germline): MGHRA, YSYEKL. Details on this clone: Its target is unknown.

Points from the study as a whole: Scalp and blood retained many expanded lesional clones during tofacitinib. Across lesional scalp, and particularly alopecia totalis/universalis, clonality surpassed that of normal scalp.

Specimen: CD4+ T cells sorted from blood, collected at week 24, from a patient treated with tofacitinib. This TCR came from a human donor with alopecia areata. The chain joins TRBV4-1 to TRBJ2-1; D ambiguous. The CDR3: CASSQVSRAANNEQFF. The CDR3 DNA is TGCGCCAGCAGCCAAGTTTCCCGGGCGGCAAACAATGAGCAGTTCTTC.